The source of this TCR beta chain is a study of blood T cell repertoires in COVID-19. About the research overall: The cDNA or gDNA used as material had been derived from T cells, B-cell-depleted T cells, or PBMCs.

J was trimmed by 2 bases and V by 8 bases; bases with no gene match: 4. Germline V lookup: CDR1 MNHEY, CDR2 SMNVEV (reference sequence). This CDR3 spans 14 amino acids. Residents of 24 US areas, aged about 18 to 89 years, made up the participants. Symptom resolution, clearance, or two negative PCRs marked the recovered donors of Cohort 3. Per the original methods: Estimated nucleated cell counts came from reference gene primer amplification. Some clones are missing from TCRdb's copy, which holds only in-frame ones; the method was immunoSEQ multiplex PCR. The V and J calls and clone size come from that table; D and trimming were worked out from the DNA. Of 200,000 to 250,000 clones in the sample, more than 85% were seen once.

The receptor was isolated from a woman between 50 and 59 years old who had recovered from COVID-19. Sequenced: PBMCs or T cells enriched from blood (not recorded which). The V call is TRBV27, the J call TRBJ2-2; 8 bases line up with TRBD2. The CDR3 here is CASGTSGNTGELFF. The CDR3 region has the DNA TGTGCCAGCGGTACTAGCGGTAACACCGGGGAGCTGTTTTTT.